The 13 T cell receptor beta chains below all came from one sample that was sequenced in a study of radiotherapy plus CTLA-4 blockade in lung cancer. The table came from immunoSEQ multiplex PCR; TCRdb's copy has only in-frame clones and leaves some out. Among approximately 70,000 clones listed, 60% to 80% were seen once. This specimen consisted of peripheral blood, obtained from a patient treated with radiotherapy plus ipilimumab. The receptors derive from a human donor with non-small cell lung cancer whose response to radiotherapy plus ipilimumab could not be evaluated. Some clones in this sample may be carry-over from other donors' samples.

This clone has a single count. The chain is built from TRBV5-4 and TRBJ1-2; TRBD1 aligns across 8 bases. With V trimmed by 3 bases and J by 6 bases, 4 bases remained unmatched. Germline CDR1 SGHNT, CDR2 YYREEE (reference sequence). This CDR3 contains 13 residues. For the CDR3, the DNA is TGTGCCAGCAGCTCCAGACAGGGGCATGGCTACACCTTC. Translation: CASSSRQGHGYTF.

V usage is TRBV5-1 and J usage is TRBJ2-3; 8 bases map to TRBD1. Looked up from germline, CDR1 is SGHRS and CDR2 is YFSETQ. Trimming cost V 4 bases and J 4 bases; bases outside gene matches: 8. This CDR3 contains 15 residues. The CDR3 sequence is CASSPWTGSADTQYF. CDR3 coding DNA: TGCGCCAGCAGCCCCTGGACAGGGTCAGCAGATACGCAGTATTTT. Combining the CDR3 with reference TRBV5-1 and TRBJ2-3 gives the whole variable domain KAGVTQTPRYLIKTRGQQVTLSCSPISGHRSVSWYQQTPGQGLQFLFEYFSETQRNKGNFPGRFSGRQFSNSRSEMNVSTLELGDSALYLCASSPWTGSADTQYFGPGTRLTVL.

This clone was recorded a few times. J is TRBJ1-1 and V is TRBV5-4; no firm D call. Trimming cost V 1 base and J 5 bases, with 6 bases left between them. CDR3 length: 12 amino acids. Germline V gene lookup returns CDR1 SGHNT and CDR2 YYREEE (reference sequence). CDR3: CASSLSQTEAFF. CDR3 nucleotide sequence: TGTGCCAGCAGCTTGTCACAAACTGAAGCTTTCTTT.

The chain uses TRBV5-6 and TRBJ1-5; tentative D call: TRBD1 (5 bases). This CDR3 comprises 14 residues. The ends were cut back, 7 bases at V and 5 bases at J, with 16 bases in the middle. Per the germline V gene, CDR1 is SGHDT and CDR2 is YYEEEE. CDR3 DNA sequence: TGTGCCAGCGGCGCCCAGGGTAGGGATCAGCCCCAGCATTTT. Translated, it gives CASGAQGRDQPQHF.

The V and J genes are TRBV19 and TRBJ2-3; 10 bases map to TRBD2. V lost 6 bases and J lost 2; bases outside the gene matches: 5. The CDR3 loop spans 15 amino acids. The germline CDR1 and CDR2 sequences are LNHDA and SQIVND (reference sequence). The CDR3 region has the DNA TGTGCCAGTAGGCTAGCGGGGGACCTCACAGATACGCAGTATTTT. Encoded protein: CASRLAGDLTDTQYF.

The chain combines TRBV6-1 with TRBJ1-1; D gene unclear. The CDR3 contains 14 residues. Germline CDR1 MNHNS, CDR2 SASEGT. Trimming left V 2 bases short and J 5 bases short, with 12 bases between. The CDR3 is CASSERPGWTEAFF. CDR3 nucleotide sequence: TGTGCCAGCAGTGAAAGGCCAGGTTGGACTGAAGCTTTCTTT.

The CDR3 coding sequence is TGTGCCAGCAGCTTAGATGGCCTGAACACTGAAGCTTTCTTT. This sequence encodes CASSLDGLNTEAFF. The V and J genes are TRBV7-9 and TRBJ1-1; D uncertain. This CDR3 contains 14 residues. Trimming cost V 1 base and J 0 bases, with 6 bases left between them. Germline CDR1 and CDR2: SEHNR and FQNEAQ (reference sequence).

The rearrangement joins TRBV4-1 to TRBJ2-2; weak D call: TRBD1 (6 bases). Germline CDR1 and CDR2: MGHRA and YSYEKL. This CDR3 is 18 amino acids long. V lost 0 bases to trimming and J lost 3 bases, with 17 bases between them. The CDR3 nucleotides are TGCGCCAGCAGCCAAGAGTCGTGGGGGCTGGGGCACACCGGGGAGCTGTTTTTT. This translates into CASSQESWGLGHTGELFF.

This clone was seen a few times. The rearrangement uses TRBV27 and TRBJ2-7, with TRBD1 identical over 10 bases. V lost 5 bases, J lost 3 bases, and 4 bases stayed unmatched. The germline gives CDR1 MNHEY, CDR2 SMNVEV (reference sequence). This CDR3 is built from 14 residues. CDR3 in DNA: TGTGCCAGCAGTCCCGGGACAGGGGTCTACGAGCAGTACTTC. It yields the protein CASSPGTGVYEQYF.

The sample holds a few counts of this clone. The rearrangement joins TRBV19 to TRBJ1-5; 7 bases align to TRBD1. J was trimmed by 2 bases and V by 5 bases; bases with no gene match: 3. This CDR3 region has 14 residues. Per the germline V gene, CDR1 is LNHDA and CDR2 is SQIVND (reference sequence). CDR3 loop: CASSLGTGNQPQHF. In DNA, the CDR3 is TGTGCCAGTAGTCTAGGGACAGGCAATCAGCCCCAGCATTTT.

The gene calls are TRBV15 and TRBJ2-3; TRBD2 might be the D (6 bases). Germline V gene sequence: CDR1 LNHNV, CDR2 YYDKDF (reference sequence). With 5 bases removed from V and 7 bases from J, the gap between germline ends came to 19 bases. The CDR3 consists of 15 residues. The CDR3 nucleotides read TGTGCCACCAGCGGCGCGGGCGGGACCAGATATACGCAGTATTTT. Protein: CATSGAGGTRYTQYF. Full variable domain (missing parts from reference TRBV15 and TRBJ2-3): DAMVIQNPRYQVTQFGKPVTLSCSQTLNHNVMYWYQQKSSQAPKLLFHYYDKDFNNEADTPDNFQSRRPNTSFCFLDIRSPGLGDTAMYLCATSGAGGTRYTQYFGPGTRLTVL.

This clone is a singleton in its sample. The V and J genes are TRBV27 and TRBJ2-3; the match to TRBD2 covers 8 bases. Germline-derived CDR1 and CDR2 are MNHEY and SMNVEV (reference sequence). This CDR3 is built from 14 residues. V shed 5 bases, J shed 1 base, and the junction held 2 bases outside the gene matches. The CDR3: CASSTGLGTDTQYF. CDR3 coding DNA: TGTGCCAGCAGTACGGGACTAGGCACAGATACGCAGTATTTT.

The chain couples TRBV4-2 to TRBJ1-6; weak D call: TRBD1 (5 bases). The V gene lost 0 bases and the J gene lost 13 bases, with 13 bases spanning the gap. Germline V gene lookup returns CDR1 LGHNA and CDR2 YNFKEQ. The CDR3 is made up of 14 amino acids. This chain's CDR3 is CASSQDIGTHPLHF. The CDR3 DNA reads TGTGCCAGCAGCCAAGATATAGGGACTCACCCCCTCCACTTT.